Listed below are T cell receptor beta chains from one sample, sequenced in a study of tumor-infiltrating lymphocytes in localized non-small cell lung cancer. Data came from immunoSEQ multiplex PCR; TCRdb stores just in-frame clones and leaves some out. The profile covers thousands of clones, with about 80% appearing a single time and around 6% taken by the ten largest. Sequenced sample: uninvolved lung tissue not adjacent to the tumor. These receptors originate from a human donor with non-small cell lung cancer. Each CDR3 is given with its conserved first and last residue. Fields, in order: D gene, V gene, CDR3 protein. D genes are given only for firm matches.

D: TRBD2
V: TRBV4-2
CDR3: CASSQGTSGSNEQFF

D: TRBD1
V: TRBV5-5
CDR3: CASSWDRKREQYF

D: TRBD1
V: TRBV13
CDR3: CASSSTGRTYEQYF

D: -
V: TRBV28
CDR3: CASSPEKSGTEAFF

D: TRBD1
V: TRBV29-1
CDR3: CSVGPPGTGNNEQFF

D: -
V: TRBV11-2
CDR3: CASSLVQSSYEQYF

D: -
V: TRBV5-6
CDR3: CASIPKTSIRETQYF

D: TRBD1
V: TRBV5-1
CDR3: CASSSGQDNYGYTF

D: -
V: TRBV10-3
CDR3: CAISTTAEQTYAYYEQYF

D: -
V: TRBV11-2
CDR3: CASSVAGGATYEQYF

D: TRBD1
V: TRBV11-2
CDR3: CASSLGDRVYEQYF

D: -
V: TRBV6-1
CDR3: CATINPIYLSDEQFF

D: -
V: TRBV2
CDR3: CASTNYNEQFF

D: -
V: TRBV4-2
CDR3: CASSQRIHTEAFF

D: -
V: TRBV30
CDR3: CAWRIPGEETQYF

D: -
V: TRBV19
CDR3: CASNRQTGLALNTEAFF

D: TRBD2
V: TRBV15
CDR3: CATSRGASGRVRETQYF

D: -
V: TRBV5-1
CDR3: CASSPGLGDTGELFF

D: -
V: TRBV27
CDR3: CASSLGISREAFF

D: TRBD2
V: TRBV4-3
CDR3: CASSRLTSSEQFF

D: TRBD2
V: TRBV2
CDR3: CASRPGEGEETQYF

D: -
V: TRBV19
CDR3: CASSIDHQGETGANVLTF

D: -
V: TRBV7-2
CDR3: CASSLLSALALSSYEQYF

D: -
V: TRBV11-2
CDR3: CASSLVQGGQETQYF